The 2 T cell receptor beta chains listed next were all sequenced from one sample in a study of beta chain features in type 1 diabetes. Every isolated RNA sample was fully reverse transcribed, so sequencing captured expressed TCRB transcripts. Clones were read by immunoSEQ multiplex PCR, and TCRdb kept only the in-frame ones, dropping some. The sample carries 240,000 or so clones, less than 35% recorded once. Sequencing was done on a sample of central memory CD4+ T cells from blood. The receptors shown here come from a man aged 25-40 years in good health.

This clone occurred a few times. This chain connects TRBV29-1 to TRBJ1-1; D not certain. CDR1 SQVTM and CDR2 ANQGSEA come from the germline V gene. V dropped 1 base and J dropped 6 bases, with 9 bases sitting between them. The CDR3 spans 12 residues. The CDR3 bases are TGCAGCGTTGAAGTCACGGAAGCTGAAGCTTTCTTT. It specifies CSVEVTEAEAFF. The variable domain in full, with the rest retrieved from reference TRBV29-1 and TRBJ1-1, is SAVISQKPSRDICQRGTSLTIQCQVDSQVTMMFWYRQQPGQSLTLIATANQGSEATYESGFVIDKFPISRPNLTFSTLTVSNMSPEDSSIYLCSVEVTEAEAFFGQGTRLTVV.

This chain connects TRBV15 to TRBJ1-4; D is possibly TRBD1 (5 bases). This CDR3 has 16 residues. Germline CDR1 and CDR2: LNHNV and YYDKDF (reference sequence). Trimming pared 2 bases from V and 7 bases from J, leaving 17 bases between. The CDR3 region has the DNA TGTGCCACCAGCAGACTAGGTGGGGGTATTGGTGAAAAACTGTTTTTT. It yields the protein CATSRLGGGIGEKLFF. Full variable domain (rest looked up from reference TRBV15 and TRBJ1-4): DAMVIQNPRYQVTQFGKPVTLSCSQTLNHNVMYWYQQKSSQAPKLLFHYYDKDFNNEADTPDNFQSRRPNTSFCFLDIRSPGLGDTAMYLCATSRLGGGIGEKLFFGSGTQLSVL.